This entry features one T cell receptor beta chain sequence. This specimen belongs to a study of blood T cell repertoires in COVID-19. Study background: Nucleic acid was either cDNA or gDNA, and it came from T cells, B-cell-depleted T cells, or PBMCs.

Using immunoSEQ multiplex PCR, the repertoire was profiled, and TCRdb retains in-frame clones only, with some absent. Of around 100,000 clones detected, 88% appear once; the ten largest clones hold 4.5% to 6.5%. The CDR3 loop spans 14 amino acids. Germline V gives CDR1 MNHNY, CDR2 SVGAGI (reference sequence). Trimming stripped 1 base from V and 4 bases from J, with 10 bases between. The source is a human donor in a cohort sampled during active COVID-19. The sample comprised peripheral blood. The chain joins TRBV6-6 to TRBJ1-1; D gene unclear. CDR3 nucleotides: TGTGCCAGCAGTTACTATGGGGAGACCACTGAAGCTTTCTTT. This sequence encodes CASSYYGETTEAFF.